The following is a T cell receptor (beta chain) sequence with its context. What it binds is unknown. A read error may account for a junction end that differs from germline. Assay: immunoSEQ multiplex PCR; the TCRdb copy retains only in-frame clones and omits some. The data contain 150,000 to 160,000 clones, over 80% of them singletons. The sample belongs to a study of radiation and T cells in renal cell carcinoma. The wider study: Nephrectomy followed 15 Gy stereotactic body radiation by 4 weeks.

Time point here: blood 2 weeks post-SBRT. Treatment indicated: 15 Gy SBRT to primary tumor, nephrectomy 4 weeks later. General study points: From baseline, blood top tumor clonotypes peaked at 2 weeks post-radiation.

This TCR came from a woman aged 45-65 years with renal cell carcinoma. The input for sequencing was blood, taken from a patient whose treatment included radiotherapy and nephrectomy.

The CDR3 protein is CASSELDRGLDF. CDR3 coding DNA: TGTGCCAGCAGTGAACTGGACAGGGGTTTGGACTTC. This chain uses TRBV2 with TRBJ2-7; 9 bases match TRBD1. The CDR3 consists of 12 residues. Per the germline V gene, CDR1 is SNHLY and CDR2 is FYNNEI.